This passage covers 19 T cell receptor beta chains from one sample sequenced in a study of regulatory dendritic cells for organ transplantation. The protocol was immunoSEQ multiplex PCR, while the TCRdb copy is restricted to in-frame clones and leaves out a portion. The sample gives over 25,000 clones, around 83% of which show up once; approximately 0.1% is in the top ten. The sample taken for sequencing was naive CD4+ T cells from blood. Subset specified: CD45RA+ naive T cells. Source of these receptors: a human donor in good health.

This clone has only a few counts. The chain joins TRBV5-1 to TRBJ1-2; 10 nucleotides line up with TRBD1. The CDR3 is 13 residues long. Germline loops: CDR1 SGHRS, CDR2 YFSETQ. The trim removed 3 bases at V and 6 bases at J, leaving 2 bases unmatched. The CDR3 bases are TGCGCCAGCAGCTACGGGACAGGGGATGGCTACACCTTC. The encoded protein is CASSYGTGDGYTF.

V is TRBV7-9 and J is TRBJ2-7; perhaps TRBD1 as D (5 bases). Deletions cut 5 bases from V and 1 base from J, with 12 bases between. CDR1 SEHNR and CDR2 FQNEAQ come from the germline V gene (reference sequence). CDR3 length: 14 residues. The CDR3 spells CASSTDSISYEQYF. The CDR3 DNA sequence: TGTGCCAGCAGCACAGACAGTATATCCTACGAGCAGTACTTC. Drawing the rest from reference TRBV7-9 and TRBJ2-7, the complete variable domain is DTGVSQNPRHKITKRGQNVTFRCDPISEHNRLYWYRQTLGQGPEFLTYFQNEAQLEKSRLLSDRFSAERPKGSFSTLEIQRTEQGDSAMYLCASSTDSISYEQYFGPGTRLTVT.

This chain uses TRBV11-3 with TRBJ2-1, with 11 bases that match TRBD2. J was trimmed by 6 bases and V by 3 bases; bases with no gene match: 7. Per the germline V gene, CDR1 is SGHNT and CDR2 is YENEEA. This CDR3 spans 16 amino acids. The CDR3, as DNA: TGTGCCAGCAGCTTGATAGCGGGGGGGCGAGGCAATGAGCAGTTCTTC. This codes for CASSLIAGGRGNEQFF.

The chain joins TRBV7-2 to TRBJ1-4, with D perhaps matching TRBD1 (5 bases). The CDR3 runs to 15 residues. The V gene lost 7 bases and the J gene lost 7 bases, with 19 bases spanning the gap. The V gene's germline CDR1 is SGHTA and CDR2 FQGNSA. The CDR3 DNA reads as TGTGCCAGCACCCTAACAGGCTCTCCAGGTGAAAAACTGTTTTTT. Translation: CASTLTGSPGEKLFF.

J is TRBJ1-3 and V is TRBV7-8, with D hard to call. V was cut by 5 bases and J by 2 bases, with 10 bases left in between. CDR1 SGHVS and CDR2 FQNEAQ come from the germline V gene. This CDR3 is built from 14 residues. The DNA of the CDR3 is TGTGCCAGCAGCCCTAATAACGCTGGAAACACCATATATTTT. Its protein is CASSPNNAGNTIYF.

The DNA for the CDR3 is TGTGCCAGCAGCTTGGCGCTGGGACAGCCCTACAATGAGCAGTTCTTC. This codes for CASSLALGQPYNEQFF. This chain joins TRBV5-4 and TRBJ2-1, with 7 bases aligning to TRBD1. CDR3 size: 16 residues. V dropped 0 bases and J dropped 2; count of bases not matched to a gene: 5. CDR1 and CDR2 from the germline V gene are SGHNT and YYREEE (reference sequence).

The chain recombines TRBV4-1 with TRBJ2-2; 9 bases map to TRBD2. The CDR3 has 17 residues. J gave up 3 bases and V 2 bases, and 7 bases lay outside the gene matches. Germline V CDR1 and CDR2: MGHRA, YSYEKL. CDR3 DNA: TGCGCCAGCAGCCAATTTACTAGCGGGCGATACACCGGGGAGCTGTTTTTT. Protein sequence: CASSQFTSGRYTGELFF.

The rearrangement joins TRBV7-2 to TRBJ2-5; unclear D gene. The CDR3 spans 15 residues. V was trimmed by 0 bases and J by 1 base, leaving 9 bases between them. The germline V gene has CDR1 SGHTA and CDR2 FQGNSA. The CDR3 sequence: CASSLATQIQETQYF. Here the CDR3 DNA reads TGTGCCAGCAGCTTAGCAACACAAATCCAAGAGACCCAGTACTTC. Complete variable domain (other parts from reference TRBV7-2 and TRBJ2-5): GAGVSQSPSNKVTEKGKDVELRCDPISGHTALYWYRQSLGQGLEFLIYFQGNSAPDKSGLPSDRFSAERTGGSVSTLTIQRTQQEDSAVYLCASSLATQIQETQYFGPGTRLLVL.

The rearrangement links TRBV5-8 to TRBJ2-2, with TRBD1 matching 9 bases. This CDR3 contains 16 residues. V trimming: 1 base; J trimming: 3 bases; junction bases outside the gene matches: 4. Per germline, CDR1 SGHTS and CDR2 YDEGEE. The DNA for the CDR3 is TGTGCCAGCAGCTTGTCCCGGACAGGGGACACCGGGGAGCTGTTTTTT. It specifies CASSLSRTGDTGELFF.

This chain joins TRBV14 and TRBJ2-1; 9 bases map to TRBD2. Looked up from germline, CDR1 is SGHDN and CDR2 is FVKESK. The ends lost 0 bases at V and 1 base at J; junction bases unmatched: 16. CDR3 length equals 21 residues. The CDR3 region is CASSQDWASGAGLRSYNEQFF. CDR3 sequence (DNA): TGTGCCAGCAGCCAAGATTGGGCTAGCGGGGCGGGGTTGCGGTCCTACAATGAGCAGTTCTTC. The entire variable domain, with the rest obtained from reference TRBV14 and TRBJ2-1, is as follows: EAGVTQFPSHSVIEKGQTVTLRCDPISGHDNLYWYRRVMGKEIKFLLHFVKESKQDESGMPNNRFLAERTGGTYSTLKVQPAELEDSGVYFCASSQDWASGAGLRSYNEQFFGPGTRLTVL.

The J gene is TRBJ2-7, the V gene TRBV6-1; D ambiguous. Germline V lookup: CDR1 MNHNS, CDR2 SASEGT. This CDR3 has 12 residues. Trimming took off 5 bases at V and 2 bases at J, with 7 bases between the two ends. The CDR3 sequence: CASSTVTYEQYF. DNA of the CDR3: TGTGCCAGCAGTACGGTCACCTACGAGCAGTACTTC.

The chain joins TRBV5-4 to TRBJ2-6, with 9 bases that match TRBD1. V gave up 2 bases and J gave up 0 bases; unmatched junction bases: 6. The CDR3 covers 18 residues. Looked up from germline, CDR1 is SGHNT and CDR2 is YYREEE (reference sequence). CDR3 protein: CASSFTGGALSGANVLTF. CDR3 in DNA: TGTGCCAGCAGCTTTACAGGGGGCGCCCTCTCTGGGGCCAACGTCCTGACTTTC.

V usage is TRBV6-6 and J usage is TRBJ2-1, with D possibly TRBD2 on 5 matching bases. Per germline, CDR1 MNHNY and CDR2 SVGAGI (reference sequence). The V end lost 7 bases, the J end lost 10 bases, and 17 bases lay between the germline ends. The CDR3 runs 13 residues. For the CDR3, the DNA is TGTGCCAGCACCCCCCATTTGGGCGGGGAGCAGTTCTTC. Its translation: CASTPHLGGEQFF.

The rearrangement uses TRBV6-5 and TRBJ2-7; 9 bases are shared with TRBD1. V lost 5 bases to trimming and J lost 1 base; unmatched junction nucleotides: 3. From germline, CDR1 is MNHEY and CDR2 SVGAGI. The CDR3 has 14 residues. Written as DNA, the CDR3 is TGTGCCAGCAGTGAGGGACAGGGTTCCTACGAGCAGTACTTC. Protein: CASSEGQGSYEQYF.

The V call is TRBV19, the J call TRBJ1-1; 7 bases are shared with TRBD1. Germline V gene sequence: CDR1 LNHDA, CDR2 SQIVND (reference sequence). The V gene end was trimmed by 6 bases and the J gene end by 5 bases; junction bases not matched to a gene: 12. CDR3 length: 15 amino acids. The CDR3 bases are TGTGCCAGTAGGCCGAACAACAGGGGATGGACTGAAGCTTTCTTT. Amino acids: CASRPNNRGWTEAFF.

The chain recombines TRBV9 with TRBJ1-2; D gene ambiguous. Trimming removed 0 bases at V and 3 bases at J, with 6 bases between. CDR1 and CDR2 from the germline V gene are SGDLS and YYNGEE. This CDR3 has 13 residues. The CDR3 nucleotides are TGTGCCAGCAGCGTAGGCCCGGACTATGGCTACACCTTC. This codes for CASSVGPDYGYTF.

The rearrangement joins TRBV18 to TRBJ2-7, with 7 positions matching TRBD1. The CDR3 is 15 amino acids. Trimming removed 3 bases from V and 0 bases from J; junction bases left unmatched: 5. Germline loops: CDR1 KGHSH, CDR2 LQKENI. Written as DNA, the CDR3 is TGTGCCAGCTCACCGAGGCAGGGGGTCTCCTACGAGCAGTACTTC. This codes for CASSPRQGVSYEQYF.

The rearrangement links TRBV7-2 to TRBJ2-5; 7 positions agree with TRBD2. The J segment lost 1 base and the V segment lost 5 bases, leaving 7 bases of the junction unmatched. CDR1 is SGHTA, CDR2 FQGNSA, per germline. This CDR3 comprises 15 residues. This CDR3 is CASSRGEARQETQYF. The CDR3 coding sequence is TGTGCCAGCAGCCGGGGGGAGGCGCGCCAAGAGACCCAGTACTTC.

This sequence joins TRBV25-1 and TRBJ2-5, with TRBD1 identical over 8 bases. Germline lookup yields CDR1 MGHDK and CDR2 SYGVNS. CDR3 length: 14 amino acids. After removal of 4 bases from V and 5 bases from J, the junction contained 6 bases not matched to a gene. CDR3 residues: CASSVDRGRETQYF. CDR3 sequence (DNA): TGTGCCAGCAGTGTTGACAGGGGTAGGGAGACCCAGTACTTC.